The T cell receptor beta chain under discussion was sequenced for a study of T cell responses to AZD1222 COVID-19 vaccine (dated by TCRdb to the early 2020s). Describing the broader study: Because spike-specific TCR depth and breadth did not differ between the two schedules, AZD1222 recipients who got a second dose at roughly 4 weeks were pooled with those who got a second dose at roughly 12 weeks. TCR sequencing covered over 230 trial participants: 200 to 220 given two doses of AZD1222 and 26 given two doses of MenACWY control vaccine. Enrollment into the trials was organized by age into subgroups of 18-55, 56-69 and 70-plus years, and those subgroups contained approximately 150, 30 and 60 TCR-sequenced participants, respectively.

The time point label of this sample denotes: baseline before first vaccination. Samples from vaccinated people were obtained from the UK trials COV001 and COV002, which included a single-blind randomized controlled phase 2/3 trial of AZD1222 (ChAdOx1 nCoV-19) in healthy adults. For TCRbeta chain sequencing, PBMC samples were collected from trial participants at day 0 and at day 28 after the second dose. A note on this clone: It has no known antigen specificity. The sample holds no much larger clone one base away, and base qualities are not on file.

The study at large found these results: Conclusions about previously exposed vaccinees were limited because only six or seven AZD1222 recipients were SARS-CoV-2 seropositive at baseline. CD4 TCRs associated with the vaccine covered the entire spike protein, and the dominant responses were in regions 160-218 and 743-854. Because no day 14 peak-response samples were available, repertoires were characterized only after the peak T cell response. In the small 56-69-year group, the increase in depth fell short of significance, most likely because of low power. A significant rise in spike-specific TCR breadth and depth was observed after two AZD1222 doses relative to day 0 and relative to MenACWY recipients. Participants were mostly white British and included more females than males, and it was suggested by the authors that clonal diversity may have been underestimated. Reportedly, close to half of the unique spike-specific TCRs recognized epitopes lying outside the regions that are mutated in the B.1.351 and B.1.1.7 variants.

The CDR3 regions of human TCRbeta chains were subjected to immunosequencing. The authors processed their data as follows. TCRs in the repertoires were compared against a reference library of SARS-CoV-2-specific TCRs that had been generated with the MIRA antigen-specificity platform. Breadth meant the fraction of unique TCRs that were SARS-CoV-2-associated, whereas depth meant the fraction of total T cells that were SARS-CoV-2-associated. Using the MIRA data, each spike-specific TCR was mapped to the spike region that the TCR reacts to and placed in a CD4 or CD8 class. Log10-transformed breadth and depth values were compared by one-way ANOVA with Sidak's multiple comparisons tests. TCRdb retrieved this table from immuneACCESS and kept in-frame rearrangements only. Not all clones are present; in checked studies, unresolved V genes account for under half, and no reason is known for the remainder. D and trimming were read from the DNA, whereas the V and J calls and clone size are those reported in that table. This sample lists 100,000 to 120,000 clones; about 86% were detected once. Of the sample, 3% to 4% falls within the top ten clones.

The sample was peripheral blood, taken on day 0 of AZD1222 vaccination. This clonotype originated in an adult in good health.

The DNA sequence reads TGTGCCAGCAGTGAAGGGACTCGCCAAGAGACCCAGTACTTC. This yields the protein CASSEGTRQETQYF. The rearranged segments are TRBV2 and TRBJ2-5; the D gene is perhaps TRBD2, from 5 matching bases. Its CDR3 holds 14 amino acids, cysteine through phenylalanine. CDR3 DNA only is kept here, 42 bases in frame from base 1. V and J lose 1 base and 1 base, and a span of 7 bases separates them. The CDR1 and CDR2 encoded by the germline V gene are SNHLY and FYNNEI.